The 28 T cell receptor beta chains given below trace back to one sample, sequenced in a study of brain T cells in children with intractable seizures. Sequencing used immunoSEQ multiplex PCR; TCRdb keeps in-frame clones, though not all of them. The table records some 80,000 clones, under 95% of them present only once. Source: peripheral blood, taken at surgery. The receptors derive from a girl aged 2-10 years with Rasmussen encephalitis and intractable seizures.

This chain links TRBV27 with TRBJ1-2, with D possibly TRBD1 on 6 matching bases. V lost 10 bases to trimming and J lost 6 bases, with 12 bases between them. Germline V gene sequence: CDR1 MNHEY, CDR2 SMNVEV (reference sequence). CDR3 length: 11 amino acids. Here the CDR3 reads CATLTGNGYTF. DNA for the CDR3: TGTGCCACTCTCACAGGGAATGGCTACACCTTC.

This chain joins TRBV20-1 and TRBJ1-3; D call uncertain. Germline loops: CDR1 DFQATT, CDR2 SNEGSKA (reference sequence). V shed 8 bases and J shed 3 bases, with 8 bases lying between them. The CDR3 runs to 11 residues. This CDR3 is CSSLIGNTIYF. The DNA of the CDR3 is TGCAGTTCCTTGATTGGAAACACCATATATTTT.

The chain has TRBV6-1 and TRBJ1-3; D gene uncertain. CDR1 is MNHNS, CDR2 SASEGT, per germline. This CDR3 is built from 13 residues. V lost 2 bases and J lost 10, with 12 bases in between. The CDR3, as DNA: TGTGCCAGCAGTGAACCGCCCTGGCCAACCATATATTTT. It translates to CASSEPPWPTIYF.

The gene calls are TRBV27 and TRBJ2-3, with 8 bases lining up with TRBD1. CDR1 is MNHEY, CDR2 SMNVEV, per germline (reference sequence). The CDR3 consists of 15 residues. J was trimmed by 5 bases and V by 7 bases; bases with no gene match: 11. CDR3 region: CASKDYRGVRDTQYF. CDR3 nucleotides: TGTGCCAGCAAGGATTACAGGGGGGTCAGAGATACGCAGTATTTT.

The V call is TRBV6-5, the J call TRBJ1-2; TRBD1 matches at 7 bases. CDR1 and CDR2 (germline): MNHEY, SVGAGI. J gave up 6 bases and V 6 bases, and 1 base lay outside the gene matches. This CDR3 is 11 amino acids long. Written as DNA, the CDR3 is TGTGCCAGCAGGACAGGGAATGGCTACACCTTC. Translating it yields CASRTGNGYTF.

The rearrangement uses TRBV10-3 and TRBJ2-7; D not certain. From germline, CDR1 is ENHRY and CDR2 SYGVKD. The CDR3 extends over 16 amino acids. The V and J ends lost 4 bases and 1 base respectively, with 17 bases between them. CDR3 loop: CAISVGPTTRSYEQYF. The CDR3 DNA reads as TGTGCCATCAGTGTAGGGCCGACGACCCGATCCTACGAGCAGTACTTC.

The chain carries TRBV15 and TRBJ1-1, with D unclear. This CDR3 region has 14 residues. V gave up 0 bases and J gave up 1 base, with 6 bases separating them. In germline, CDR1 is LNHNV, CDR2 YYDKDF (reference sequence). The CDR3 region is CATSRESRNTEAFF. The DNA for the CDR3 is TGTGCCACCAGCAGAGAGTCCAGGAACACTGAAGCTTTCTTT.

J is TRBJ2-2 and V is TRBV7-2, with 11 bases identical to TRBD2. Germline V gene lookup returns CDR1 SGHTA and CDR2 FQGNSA. This CDR3 spans 14 amino acids. The trim removed 4 bases at V and 6 bases at J, leaving 1 base unmatched. The CDR3 loop reads CASSSGLAAGELFF. CDR3 nucleotide sequence: TGTGCCAGCAGCTCGGGACTAGCGGCCGGGGAGCTGTTTTTT. The complete variable domain, with remaining parts taken from reference TRBV7-2 and TRBJ2-2, reads GAGVSQSPSNKVTEKGKDVELRCDPISGHTALYWYRQSLGQGLEFLIYFQGNSAPDKSGLPSDRFSAERTGGSVSTLTIQRTQQEDSAVYLCASSSGLAAGELFFGEGSRLTVL.

This chain joins TRBV2 and TRBJ2-1, with no clear D. Germline V gene data show CDR1 as SNHLY and CDR2 as FYNNEI. The germline V and J ends were trimmed by 3 bases and 4 bases, with 1 base remaining between them. The CDR3 sequence is 11 residues long. This CDR3 is CASSDYNEQFF. The CDR3 DNA reads TGTGCCAGCAGTGATTACAATGAGCAGTTCTTC.

The V and J genes are TRBV3-1 (or the pseudogene TRBV3-2) and TRBJ2-2; D is uncertain. The length of the CDR3 is 13 residues. Looked up from germline, CDR1 is LGHDT and CDR2 is YNNKEL (reference sequence). V lost 1 base and J 6 bases, leaving 6 bases between the germline ends. CDR3 coding DNA: TGTGCCAGCAGCCAAGTGAGGCCCGGGGAGCTGTTTTTT. Residues: CASSQVRPGELFF.

The gene calls are TRBV30 and TRBJ2-7; tentatively, D is TRBD2 (7 bases). The ends were cut back, 0 bases at V and 2 bases at J, with 17 bases in the middle. The CDR3 sequence is 16 residues long. Per germline, CDR1 GTSNPN and CDR2 SVGIG (reference sequence). CDR3 loop: CAWSVRWGRETYEQYF. Here the CDR3 DNA reads TGTGCCTGGAGTGTACGGTGGGGGCGGGAGACCTACGAGCAGTACTTC.

V and J are TRBV7-9 and TRBJ2-3; no clear D gene. Germline loops: CDR1 SEHNR, CDR2 FQNEAQ (reference sequence). V gave up 4 bases and J gave up 4 bases, with 6 bases separating them. The CDR3 consists of 12 residues. The chain's CDR3 is CASSSSPDTQYF. Here the CDR3 DNA reads TGTGCCAGCAGCTCCAGCCCAGATACGCAGTATTTT.

This clone was counted between two and nine times. The J gene is TRBJ1-2, the V gene TRBV9; D is undetermined. V lost 0 bases, J lost 1 base, and 4 bases lay in between. Germline-derived CDR1 and CDR2 are SGDLS and YYNGEE. The CDR3 extends over 13 amino acids. The DNA for the CDR3 is TGTGCCAGCAGCGTAGACCATAACTATGGCTACACCTTC. Its translation: CASSVDHNYGYTF.

This chain uses TRBV7-3 with TRBJ2-3, with D perhaps TRBD1 or TRBD2 (5 bases each). CDR3 length: 13 amino acids. CDR1 SGHTA and CDR2 FQGTGA come from the germline V gene. V was pared by 3 bases and J by 6 bases, with 10 bases between. CDR3 sequence reads: CASSFRGPDTQYF. The CDR3, as DNA: TGTGCCAGCAGCTTCCGGGGACCCGATACGCAGTATTTT. Combining the CDR3 with reference TRBV7-3 and TRBJ2-3 gives the whole variable domain GAGVSQTPSNKVTEKGKYVELRCDPISGHTALYWYRQSLGQGPEFLIYFQGTGAADDSGLPNDRFFAVRPEGSVSTLKIQRTERGDSAVYLCASSFRGPDTQYFGPGTRLTVL.

This chain connects TRBV6-5 to TRBJ2-3, with a weak D call TRBD1 (6 bases). This CDR3 is 13 amino acids long. V was trimmed by 9 bases and J by 2 bases, leaving 12 bases between them. CDR1 is MNHEY and CDR2 is SVGAGI in the germline V gene. The CDR3 sequence is CASSRGLTDTQYF. In DNA form, the CDR3 reads TGTGCCAGTTCCAGGGGCCTCACAGATACGCAGTATTTT.

The genes are TRBV27 and TRBJ2-7; a weak D match, TRBD2 (6 bases). The V gene's germline CDR1 is MNHEY and CDR2 SMNVEV (reference sequence). Trimming stripped 4 bases from V and 4 bases from J, with 11 bases between. This CDR3 is 13 amino acids long. The CDR3 protein is CASSWDGGYEQYF. In nucleotides, the CDR3 is TGTGCCAGCAGTTGGGACGGGGGTTACGAGCAGTACTTC.

V gene TRBV4-2 combines with J gene TRBJ1-2; D ambiguous. The CDR3 has 16 amino acids. Germline lookup yields CDR1 LGHNA and CDR2 YNFKEQ. The V and J ends lost 4 bases and 1 base respectively, with 16 bases between them. Here the CDR3 DNA reads TGTGCCAGCAGCCCGACAATAACAGACCTTAACTATGGCTACACCTTC. Encoded protein: CASSPTITDLNYGYTF.

The chain is built from TRBV6-5 and TRBJ1-2, with D hard to call. CDR1 MNHEY and CDR2 SVGAGI come from the germline V gene. CDR3 length equals 14 residues. With 7 bases removed from V and 1 base from J, the gap between germline ends came to 13 bases. Here the CDR3 reads CASTTDLRNYGYTF. CDR3 in DNA: TGTGCCAGCACAACAGACCTCCGTAACTATGGCTACACCTTC.

The rearrangement uses TRBV6-5 and TRBJ2-7; TRBD1 aligns across 7 bases. The germline gives CDR1 MNHEY, CDR2 SVGAGI. The CDR3 spans 15 residues. V was pared by 5 bases and J by 2 bases, with 9 bases of the junction left unmatched. The CDR3 nucleotides read TGTGCCAGCAGTCCTCCCCGGGACAGTCCCTACGAGCAGTACTTC. Its translation is CASSPPRDSPYEQYF.

This chain connects TRBV4-1 to TRBJ1-6; a weak D match, TRBD1 (5 bases). CDR3 length: 17 residues. Looked up from germline, CDR1 is MGHRA and CDR2 is YSYEKL. The V and J ends lost 1 base and 9 bases respectively, with 19 bases between them. In nucleotides, the CDR3 is TGCGCCAGCAGCCAAGGGCCCTGGGGGGGTATCGGTTCACCCCTCCACTTT. This codes for CASSQGPWGGIGSPLHF.

The chain joins TRBV12-3 or TRBV12-4 to TRBJ2-6, with D hard to call. CDR3 length equals 12 residues. Trimming removed 6 bases from V and 5 bases from J, with 5 bases in between. The DNA for the CDR3 is TGTGCCAGCAGCATACGGGCCAACGTCCTGACTTTC. The encoded protein is CASSIRANVLTF.

The V call is TRBV6-1, the J call TRBJ1-5; D gene uncertain. V was trimmed by 2 bases and J by 7 bases, leaving 15 bases between them. The CDR3 is 15 amino acids. Per germline, CDR1 MNHNS and CDR2 SASEGT. CDR3 sequence (DNA): TGTGCCAGCAGTGAATCTGGATTGGGAAGGCAGCCCCAGCATTTT. It codes for CASSESGLGRQPQHF.

The chain couples TRBV6-1 to TRBJ2-1; a weak D match, TRBD1 (6 bases). CDR3 length equals 16 residues. Trimming removed 6 bases at V and 0 bases at J, with 15 bases between. Germline loops: CDR1 MNHNS, CDR2 SASEGT. The CDR3 coding sequence is TGTGCCAGCAGCGAACAGGGATCGACCTCCTACAATGAGCAGTTCTTC. Protein product: CASSEQGSTSYNEQFF.

The chain has TRBV15 and TRBJ2-5; the match to TRBD1 covers 7 bases. This CDR3 is 18 amino acids long. J gave up 5 bases and V 0 bases, and 15 bases lay outside the gene matches. The germline V gene encodes CDR1 LNHNV and CDR2 YYDKDF (reference sequence). In DNA, the CDR3 is TGTGCCACCAGCAGAGATGTTCCGATAGAAGACAGGGTTGAGACCCAGTACTTC. Amino acid sequence: CATSRDVPIEDRVETQYF.

The gene calls are TRBV15 and TRBJ1-4; the D gene is possibly TRBD1 (5 bases). The CDR3 contains 16 residues. V dropped 0 bases and J dropped 6 bases, with 14 bases sitting between them. Germline lookup yields CDR1 LNHNV and CDR2 YYDKDF (reference sequence). CDR3 nucleotides: TGTGCCACCAGCAGAGATTCGGGGAGGGGTTATGAAAAACTGTTTTTT. It specifies CATSRDSGRGYEKLFF.

This rearrangement joins TRBV30 to TRBJ1-4, with 9 bases matching TRBD1. CDR1 GTSNPN and CDR2 SVGIG come from the germline V gene (reference sequence). After removal of 1 base from V and 8 bases from J, the junction contained 8 bases not matched to a gene. The CDR3 is 15 residues long. The CDR3: CAWSGAGTGREKLFF. As DNA, the CDR3 is TGTGCCTGGAGTGGGGCCGGGACAGGGAGGGAAAAACTGTTTTTT. The full variable domain, with the rest looked up from reference TRBV30 and TRBJ1-4, is SQTIHQWPATLVQPVGSPLSLECTVEGTSNPNLYWYRQAAGRGLQLLFYSVGIGQISSEVPQNLSASRPQDRQFILSSKKLLLSDSGFYLCAWSGAGTGREKLFFGSGTQLSVL.

This CDR3 reads CASSQDPAGGPSGANVLTF. DNA of the CDR3: TGCGCCAGCAGCCAAGATCCGGCAGGGGGACCCTCTGGGGCCAACGTCCTGACTTTC. The chain links TRBV4-1 to TRBJ2-6; TRBD1 matches at 7 bases. The CDR3 covers 19 residues. The V gene end was trimmed by 0 bases and the J gene end by 0 bases; junction bases not matched to a gene: 8. Germline CDR1 is MGHRA and CDR2 is YSYEKL.

This clone was recorded only once. The V gene is TRBV5-1, the J gene TRBJ1-5; D is ambiguous. This CDR3 is 15 amino acids long. Trimming removed 0 bases from V and 5 bases from J, with 12 bases in between. CDR1 is SGHRS, CDR2 YFSETQ, per germline. CDR3 amino acids: CASSLDGVGYQPQHF. CDR3 nucleotide sequence: TGCGCCAGCAGCTTGGATGGGGTAGGGTATCAGCCCCAGCATTTT.